The 7 T cell receptor beta chains reported below all come from one sample, sequenced in a study of CXCR3-negative and CXCR3-positive naive CD8 T cells. The libraries of TRB cDNA were constructed through 5' RACE using UMI labels. Each CDR3 protein gets one entry in TCRdb, which reprocessed the 5' RACE reads and gives no DNA. The record lists about 3,400 distinct CDR3 sequences, of which the ten most abundant hold 2% to 2.5%. Sample: naive CXCR3- CD8+ T cells from blood. Subset given: CD45RO-CCR7+CD27+CD95- naive CD8+ T cells lacking CXCR3 (TNR3-). Receptor source: a human donor in good health. Some clones in this sample may be carry-over from other donors' samples.

J is TRBJ2-5 and V is TRBV24-1. The CDR3 spans 17 residues. Germline V gives CDR1 KGHDR, CDR2 SFDVKD. CDR3: CATSDPHNLEVGETQYF.

In terms of frequency, this clonotype is medium-sized. J is TRBJ1-5 and V is TRBV14. CDR3 length equals 18 residues. Germline V gives CDR1 SGHDN, CDR2 FVKESK. CDR3 sequence reads: CASSQKDLGNDSNQPQHF.

Measured by frequency, this clonotype is medium-sized. V and J are TRBV29-1 and TRBJ1-4. Germline CDR1 SQVTM, CDR2 ANQGSEA. The CDR3 contains 12 residues. The CDR3 spells CSVGGTNEKLFF.

The chain couples TRBV29-1 to TRBJ1-1; no DNA is available, so the TRBD1 call from TCRdb remains unchecked. The CDR3 has 13 amino acids. The germline V gene has CDR1 SQVTM and CDR2 ANQGSEA. This CDR3 reads CSVSDRGNTEAFF.

The V gene is TRBV7-2, the J gene TRBJ2-1. Germline V CDR1 and CDR2: SGHTA, FQGNSA. CDR3 length: 14 residues. CDR3 residues: CASSYTAGYNEQFF.

The CDR3 reads CATSAGTGDNEQFF. This chain links TRBV10-3 with TRBJ2-1; the TCRdb call, TRBD1, lacks DNA for checking. Germline V CDR1 and CDR2: ENHRY, SYGVKD. This CDR3 region has 14 residues.

This clonotype is deemed medium-sized by its frequency. The rearrangement joins TRBV20-1 to TRBJ2-3. Germline assignment: CDR1 DFQATT and CDR2 SNEGSKA (reference sequence). This CDR3 region has 11 residues. CDR3 loop: CSAFDTDTQYF.